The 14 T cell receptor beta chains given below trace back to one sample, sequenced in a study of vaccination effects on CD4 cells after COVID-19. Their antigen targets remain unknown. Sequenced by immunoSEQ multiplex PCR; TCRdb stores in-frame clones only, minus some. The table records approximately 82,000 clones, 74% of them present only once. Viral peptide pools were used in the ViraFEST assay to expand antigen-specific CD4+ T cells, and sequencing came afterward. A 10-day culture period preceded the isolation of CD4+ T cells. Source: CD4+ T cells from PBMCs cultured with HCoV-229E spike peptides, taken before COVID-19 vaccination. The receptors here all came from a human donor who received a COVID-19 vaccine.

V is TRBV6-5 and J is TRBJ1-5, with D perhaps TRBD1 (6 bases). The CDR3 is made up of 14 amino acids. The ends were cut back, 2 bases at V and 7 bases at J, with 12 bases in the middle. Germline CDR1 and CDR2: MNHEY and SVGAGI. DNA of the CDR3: TGTGCCAGCAGTTACGCCGGGGGGCGGCAGCCCCAGCATTTT. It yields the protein CASSYAGGRQPQHF.

CDR3 sequence (DNA): TGCGCCAGCAGTCATGAACAGAATTCCTACGAGCAGTACGTC. This codes for CASSHEQNSYEQYV. The gene calls are TRBV23-1 and TRBJ2-7; D unresolved. TRBV23-1 is treated as an ORF (open reading frame) with a function not yet certain. The CDR3 extends over 14 amino acids. V shed 3 bases and J shed 1 base, with 10 bases lying between them.

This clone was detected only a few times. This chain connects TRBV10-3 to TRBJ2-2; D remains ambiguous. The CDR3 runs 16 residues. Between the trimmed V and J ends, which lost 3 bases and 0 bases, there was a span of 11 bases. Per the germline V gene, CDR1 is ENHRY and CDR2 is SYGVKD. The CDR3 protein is CAISERSPANTGELFF. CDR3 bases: TGTGCCATCAGTGAACGAAGCCCCGCGAACACCGGGGAGCTGTTTTTT.

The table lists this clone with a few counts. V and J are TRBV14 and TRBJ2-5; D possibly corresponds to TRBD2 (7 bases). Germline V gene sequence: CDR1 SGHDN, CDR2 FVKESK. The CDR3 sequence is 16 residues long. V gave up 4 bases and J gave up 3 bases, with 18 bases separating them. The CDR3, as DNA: TGTGCCAGCAGCCCCGGGGGGCCTTCCCAAAAAGAGACCCAGTACTTC. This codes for CASSPGGPSQKETQYF.

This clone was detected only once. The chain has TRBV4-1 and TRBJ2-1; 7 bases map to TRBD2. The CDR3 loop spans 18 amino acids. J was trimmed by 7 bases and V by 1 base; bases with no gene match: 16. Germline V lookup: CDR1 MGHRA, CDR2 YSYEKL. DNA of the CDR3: TGCGCCAGCAGCCAAGGGGTTTTCGGGCTAGCGGTAGGTAATGAGCAGTTCTTC. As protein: CASSQGVFGLAVGNEQFF.

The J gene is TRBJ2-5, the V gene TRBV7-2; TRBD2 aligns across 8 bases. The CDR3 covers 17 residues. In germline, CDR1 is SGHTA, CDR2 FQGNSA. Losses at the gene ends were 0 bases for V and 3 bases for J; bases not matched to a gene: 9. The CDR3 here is CASSLAGGGRGEETQYF. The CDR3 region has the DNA TGTGCCAGCAGCTTAGCAGGCGGGGGGAGGGGTGAAGAGACCCAGTACTTC.

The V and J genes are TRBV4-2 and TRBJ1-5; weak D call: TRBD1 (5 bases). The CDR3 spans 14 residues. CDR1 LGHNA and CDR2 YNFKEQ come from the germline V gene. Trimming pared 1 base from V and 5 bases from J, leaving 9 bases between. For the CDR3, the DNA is TGTGCCAGCAGCCAAGGGCTAGGGGATCAGCCCCAGCATTTT. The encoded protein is CASSQGLGDQPQHF.

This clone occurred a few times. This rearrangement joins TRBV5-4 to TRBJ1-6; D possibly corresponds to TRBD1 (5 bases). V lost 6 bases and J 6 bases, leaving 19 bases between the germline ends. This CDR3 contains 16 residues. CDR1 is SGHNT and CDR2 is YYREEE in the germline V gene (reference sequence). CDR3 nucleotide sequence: TGTGCCAGCACGGACGTGGGTAGGGACGGTAATTCACCCCTCCACTTT. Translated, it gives CASTDVGRDGNSPLHF.

CDR3 DNA: TGTGCCAGCAGCATCAAGACAGGGGTCACCGGGGAGCTGTTTTTT. Translating it yields CASSIKTGVTGELFF. This chain uses TRBV27 with TRBJ2-2, with 8 bases fitting TRBD1. Losses at the gene ends were 6 bases for V and 4 bases for J; bases not matched to a gene: 7. This CDR3 contains 15 residues. Germline CDR1 is MNHEY and CDR2 is SMNVEV (reference sequence).

The DNA for the CDR3 is TGTGCCAGCAGTTGGGGACTAGCCGCAGATACGCAGTATTTT. Residues: CASSWGLAADTQYF. The chain combines TRBV6-2 or TRBV6-3 with TRBJ2-3; 9 bases fit TRBD2. Losses at the gene ends were 4 bases for V and 4 bases for J; bases not matched to a gene: 3. Germline V CDR1 and CDR2: MNHEY, SVGEGT. The CDR3 covers 14 residues.

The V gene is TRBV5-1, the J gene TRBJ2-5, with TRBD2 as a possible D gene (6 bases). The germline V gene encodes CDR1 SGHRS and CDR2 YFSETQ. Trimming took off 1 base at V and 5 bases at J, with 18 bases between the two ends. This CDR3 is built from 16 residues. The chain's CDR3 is CASSLLEGRSGETQYF. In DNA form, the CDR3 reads TGCGCCAGCAGCTTGCTTGAGGGGAGGTCAGGGGAGACCCAGTACTTC.

The CDR3 region has the DNA TGCGCCAGCACCGCTCCGGACGGATACAATGAGCAGTTCTTC. Translation gives CASTAPDGYNEQFF. V usage is TRBV4-1 and J usage is TRBJ2-1; D is undetermined. This CDR3 contains 14 residues. Trimming cost V 7 bases and J 4 bases, with 14 bases left between them. The germline gives CDR1 MGHRA, CDR2 YSYEKL.

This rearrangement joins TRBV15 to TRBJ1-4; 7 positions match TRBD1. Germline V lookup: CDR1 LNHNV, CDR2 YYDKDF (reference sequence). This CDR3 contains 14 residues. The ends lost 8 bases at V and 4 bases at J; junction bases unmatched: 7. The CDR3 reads CATRQGGGNEKLFF. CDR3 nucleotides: TGTGCCACCCGTCAAGGGGGCGGTAATGAAAAACTGTTTTTT.

Here the CDR3 DNA reads TGTGCCAGCAGCCAAGAGGGCAGGGGCGCCGCCAAAAACATTCAGTACTTC. Residues: CASSQEGRGAAKNIQYF. The chain has TRBV3-1 (or the pseudogene TRBV3-2) and TRBJ2-4, with a possible D match to TRBD1 (6 bases). Trimming removed 0 bases from V and 1 base from J, with 13 bases in between. The CDR3 is made up of 17 amino acids. Germline V gene lookup returns CDR1 LGHDT and CDR2 YNNKEL (reference sequence).